The T cell receptor beta chain described here comes from a study of cytomegalovirus exposure and HLA in healthy donors (dated by TCRdb to the late 2010s). Background for the entire study: An earlier analysis of roughly 500 of the donors reported approximately 290 Gb of sequence data and around 110 million unique TCR beta sequences from approximately 180 million T cells. In addition to the first cohort of about 650 subjects, a separate validation cohort of 120 different subjects was used. Donor age, sex, ethnicity and CMV serostatus were compiled together with the repertoire data. The genetic ancestry cluster associated with self-reported Caucasian donors included over 65% of the roughly 400 genotyped donors. Typing coverage differed by locus: A, B, C, DRB1 and DQB1 were typed in about 620-630 donors, DQA1 in 522, DPA1 in roughly 590, and DPB1 in just under 490. To study patterns of TCR occurrence, a later analysis re-analyzed previously published TCR beta repertoires from several hundred donors and added high-resolution HLA genotyping. Because of strong linkage in the cohort, five DR-DQ haplotypes were treated as single units for association and clustering. An early release that covered fewer than 750 HLA-typed donors contained approximately 300 gigabases of sequencing data and 65 million to 100 million unique TCR sequences. To decide whether each TCR beta V gene segment behaved as functional or pseudogenic, an earlier analysis of over 500 of the donors relied on high-throughput TCR beta sequencing. Rather than drawing on any new phenotypic data, the later analysis identified candidate immune exposures from TCR beta sequences and the way those sequences occurred across donors. All discovery cohort repertoires had been generated using a single sequencing platform. The aim of the study was to test whether cataloging public T cell receptors could identify signatures of past pathogen exposure. In a later genetic analysis, genome-wide SNP genotypes for about 60% of the 666 donors were used, and that subset was treated as a discovery cohort. The T cell repertoires of under 700 subjects were profiled by immunosequencing and related to cytomegalovirus serostatus. To predict cytomegalovirus infection status, the study brought together high-throughput TCR immunosequencing, statistical association of individual TCRs with disease status, and machine learning. HLA typing included class I and class II loci at four-digit resolution. Among 398 genotyped donors of the cohort, an average of roughly 230,000 unique TCR beta nucleotide sequences was sequenced per donor, of which about 19% were non-productive. The investigation overall reported the following: According to a later analysis, most CMV-associated TCR beta chains appeared to be HLA-restricted, and the HLA associations seemed to be driven largely by CMV exposure. In a later genetic analysis, a missense DCLRE1C variant was associated with V-gene and J-gene trimming of TCR beta chains, and the association was replicated in an independent cohort. Correlated functional status among segregating V segments might reflect linkage disequilibrium, but an unknown experimental factor could not be ruled out. A few of the identified cytomegalovirus-associated TCR beta chains were confirmed in vitro to be specific for cytomegalovirus antigens. The classifier was reported to diagnose cytomegalovirus status with high specificity and sensitivity in both the original cohort and the validation cohort. A further reported finding was that TCR beta sequences accurately predicted the HLA-A and HLA-B alleles for most subjects in the first cohort. The sequencing pipeline was judged likely to have produced a cluster of highly shared sequence variants as a technical artifact. According to the authors, the approach could potentially be generalized to other disease states and immunological phenotypes. HLA typing was unavailable for some donors at each locus, so association tests used only the typed subset. Strong co-occurrence of HLA alleles, especially DR and DQ, made assigning TCR associations to individual alleles difficult. An earlier analysis of 450 to 750 of the donors showed that most TCR beta V segments appeared in productive rearrangements either about 90% or about 30% of the time, which broadly matched IMGT annotations. Across donors, most TCR sequences were observed very rarely, whereas some public TCRs were present in many individuals. A later analysis associated about 17,000 TCR beta sequences with specific HLA alleles at a false discovery rate of 0.05. A later genetic analysis reported fewer N-insertions in productive TCRs among donors in an Asian-associated ancestry cluster than the roughly 620-donor mean. In a later analysis, TCR association rates were found to vary across HLA loci, with the most associated TCRs seen for DRB1 alleles and the fewest for HLA-C alleles. Roughly uniform sequencing depth across donors was assumed in presence/absence analyses, although this assumption may not hold. Because counts were too low, seventeen rarely observed V segments, including chromosome 9 orphons, were excluded from the earlier analysis of roughly 580 of the donors. In a later analysis, HLA-associated TCR beta chains were found to be more clonally expanded and to have lower generation probabilities than equally common non-associated chains. Only TCR beta chains were sequenced in this cohort, and the absence of alpha or paired-chain data limited detectable features. For the cohort, immune exposure information was limited to CMV serostatus. The study listed around 160 TCR beta chains as associated with cytomegalovirus. According to a later analysis, parvovirus B19, influenza, CMV and Epstein-Barr virus appeared linked to several top co-occurrence clusters.

Comment on this clone: This clone's antigen is unknown. The input lacks base qualities; no much larger clone sits a single base away.

The cohort was made up of approximately 670 healthy bone marrow donors. All cohort members were sampled while nominally healthy, although unrecorded immune exposures were likely present. The donor tested CMV seronegative, placing the donor among the 300 to 400 seronegative members of the cohort. Each donor provided a peripheral blood sample, and peripheral blood mononuclear cells were used for TCR beta sequencing. The Qiagen DNeasy Blood Extraction Kit was used to extract genomic DNA from the blood cell samples. To prepare the library, the immunoSEQ multiplex PCR assay was applied. For the multiplex PCR, a mixture combining 60 forward primers for TCR Vbeta segments and 13 reverse primers for TCR Jbeta segments was used. The CDR3 region of rearranged TCR beta genes was amplified from genomic DNA with a multiplex PCR assay. On the Illumina HiSeq System, the amplified TCR beta libraries were sequenced as 87-base-pair reads. The paper's processing steps were these. A later analysis tallied roughly 80 million unique TCR beta chains across the 650 to 750 repertoires, and around 9.9 million of those chains were shared by two or more donors. Raw reads were error-corrected and collapsed into unique sequences with a nearest-neighbor algorithm that merged closely related sequences to remove PCR and sequencing errors. V, D and J gene segments were assigned by aligning CDR3 sequences to IMGT reference sequences. For a sequence to be retained, at least a six-nucleotide match to both a V gene segment and a J gene segment was required. Rearrangements were classified as productive when the CDR3 lacked stop codons and remained in frame with V and J, and all other rearrangements were classified as non-productive. Following IMGT convention, CDR3 was defined as the stretch from the second conserved V-encoded cysteine up to the conserved J-encoded phenylalanine. Sequences without an unambiguous match to a single V gene segment were excluded from the earlier analysis of approximately 560 of the donors. An earlier analysis of 587 of the donors classified V segments as functional when productive rearrangements were above 56.7% and as segregating when the standard deviation between donors was above 5%. A statistical classification framework was developed to diagnose cytomegalovirus status using the catalog of TCR beta chain sequences. In a later analysis, TCR nucleotide sequences were compared against IMGT/GENE-DB human TR gene sequences so that V and J genes could be assigned. In a later analysis, CDR3 sequences and most-parsimonious VDJ recombination scenarios were assigned using the TCRdist pipeline. In a later analysis, each TCR beta chain was defined by its CDR3 amino acid sequence together with its V-gene family, and reads without a unique V-gene family were excluded. A later analysis removed several hundred highly shared, low-generation-probability nucleotide sequences to deal with suspected cross-contamination and a sequencing artifact. In a later analysis, a clonal expansion index for each public chain was calculated from normalized within-repertoire ranks of inferred template counts. Generation probabilities in a later analysis came from a VDJ recombination model fitted to out-of-frame rearrangements, and those results were checked against IGoR. In a later analysis, TCR-TCR, TCR-HLA and TCR-CMV co-occurrence was scored with hypergeometric tests, and a repertoire-size bias correction was applied to TCR pairs. To estimate false discovery rates, a later analysis permuted the HLA or CMV assignments 20 times. In a later analysis, co-occurring TCRs were grouped using DBSCAN, with TCRdist sequence similarity added in when clustering inside HLA-allele-positive subsets. Repertoires with fewer than 30,000 or more than 120,000 public chains, plus five repertoires with anomalous nucleotide sharing, were excluded from co-occurrence clustering. What TCRdb holds here is the immuneACCESS table cut down to in-frame rearrangements. Part of the clones is not present; checked against another copy, under half of the missing clones reflect an unresolved V gene, and the others are unexplained. That table furnishes V, J and clone size, whereas the DNA furnished D and trimming. The sample has a few hundred thousand clones on record, roughly 89% of them singletons. Roughly 2.3% of the sample is taken by the ten largest.

Sequenced input: PBMCs. The receptor was isolated from a woman aged 18-29 years in good health and CMV-seronegative.

Read as DNA, the sequence is TGTGCCATTAAGGACAGGGTGGACACTGAAGCTTTCTTT. Protein translation: CAIKDRVDTEAFF. The chain employs TRBV10-3 and TRBJ1-1; TRBD1 lines up with 8 middle nucleotides. Reading from cysteine to phenylalanine, the CDR3 counts 13 amino acids. Just CDR3 DNA is preserved here, 39 bases in frame from base 1. V is trimmed back by 9 bases and J by 3 bases, and the junction contains 6 bases that no gene match accounts for. CDR1 and CDR2 are read off the germline V gene as ENHRY and SYGVKD.